This T cell receptor (beta chain) was captured by sequencing in a study of T cells in Graves' hyperthyroidism and ophthalmopathy. At the level of the study: Before any treatment, at initial diagnosis, peripheral blood was collected.

This clonotype has a count of ten or more. Amplification targeted TCR beta CDR3 regions from RNA transcripts. HTBI primers were used for first-round RT-PCR of the TCR CDR3. From the multiplex PCR reads, TCRdb called clonotypes with MiXCR, one entry per CDR3 protein. Of 350,000 to 400,000 distinct CDR3 sequences in the sample, 15% to 20% were seen once. The ends were cut back, 4 bases at V and 6 bases at J, with 12 bases in the middle. The CDR3 consists of 12 residues. CDR1 and CDR2 (germline): DFQATT, SNEGSKA (reference sequence). The rearrangement joins TRBV20-1 to TRBJ1-2; TRBD1 is a possible D gene (6 bases). Sequenced material: blood. The TCR was taken from a man between 18 and 29 years old with Graves' ophthalmopathy. The CDR3 sequence: CSATRGGDGYTF. The CDR3 nucleotides are TGCAGTGCTACCAGGGGTGGCGATGGCTACACCTTC.